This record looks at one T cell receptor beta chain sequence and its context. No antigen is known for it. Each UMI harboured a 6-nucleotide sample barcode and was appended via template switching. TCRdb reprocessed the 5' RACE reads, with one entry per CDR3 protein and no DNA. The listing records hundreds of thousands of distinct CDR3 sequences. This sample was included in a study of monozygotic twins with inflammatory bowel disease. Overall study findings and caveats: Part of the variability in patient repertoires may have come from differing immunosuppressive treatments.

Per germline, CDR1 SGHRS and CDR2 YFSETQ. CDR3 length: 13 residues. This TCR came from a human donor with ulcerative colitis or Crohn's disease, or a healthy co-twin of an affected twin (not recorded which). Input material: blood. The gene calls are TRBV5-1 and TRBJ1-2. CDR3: CASRLGSTYGYTF. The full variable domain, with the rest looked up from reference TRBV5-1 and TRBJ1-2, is KAGVTQTPRYLIKTRGQQVTLSCSPISGHRSVSWYQQTPGQGLQFLFEYFSETQRNKGNFPGRFSGRQFSNSRSEMNVSTLELGDSALYLCASRLGSTYGYTFGSGTRLTVV.